What follows are 11 T cell receptor beta chains derived from one specimen sequenced in a study of identifying expanded T cells in peripheral blood. Generated by immunoSEQ multiplex PCR, the TCRdb table keeps only in-frame clones and is missing some. The sample yields about 100,000 clones, 88% seen once. Sequenced: blood. All receptors come from a person aged 18-69 years in good health.

This clone was picked up a small number of times. The chain has TRBV18 and TRBJ2-6; TRBD1 matches at 7 bases. V shed 3 bases and J 2 bases; nucleotides not matched to a gene: 7. Germline V gene data show CDR1 as KGHSH and CDR2 as LQKENI. The CDR3 runs to 17 residues. The CDR3 region has the DNA TGTGCCAGCTCACCCCTTCGACAGGGACCTGGGGCCAACGTCCTGACTTTC. It yields the protein CASSPLRQGPGANVLTF.

The chain has TRBV6-5 and TRBJ1-2; D call uncertain. Germline CDR1 and CDR2: MNHEY and SVGAGI. Trimming took 6 bases from V and 4 from J, leaving 18 bases between them. There are 15 residues in the CDR3. CDR3 region: CASSKPGRATYGYTF. CDR3 DNA sequence: TGTGCCAGCAGCAAACCCGGGAGGGCTACCTATGGCTACACCTTC.

The gene calls are TRBV11-3 and TRBJ1-1; perhaps TRBD1 as D (5 bases). CDR3 length: 15 residues. The V and J ends lost 2 bases and 1 base respectively, with 11 bases between them. Germline V gene sequence: CDR1 SGHNT, CDR2 YENEEA. The CDR3 DNA reads TGTGCCAGCAGCTTATGGGGCGAGCAGAACACTGAAGCTTTCTTT. Its protein is CASSLWGEQNTEAFF. The whole variable domain, filled in from reference TRBV11-3 and TRBJ1-1, reads EAGVVQSPRYKIIEKKQPVAFWCNPISGHNTLYWYLQNLGQGPELLIRYENEEAVDDSQLPKDRFSAERLKGVDSTLKIQPAELGDSAVYLCASSLWGEQNTEAFFGQGTRLTVV.

The rearrangement links TRBV10-3 to TRBJ1-1, with D perhaps TRBD1 (5 bases). Trimming cost V 1 base and J 10 bases, with 19 bases left between them. This CDR3 is 15 amino acids long. The V gene's germline CDR1 is ENHRY and CDR2 SYGVKD. The CDR3 DNA reads TGTGCCATCAGTGAGTTAGGAGGGGAGGTCCAAGGAGCTTTCTTT. This translates into CAISELGGEVQGAFF.

The chain links TRBV9 to TRBJ2-3; tentatively, D is TRBD2 (6 bases). V gave up 7 bases and J gave up 0 bases, with 12 bases separating them. The germline V gene has CDR1 SGDLS and CDR2 YYNGEE. The length of the CDR3 is 14 residues. The CDR3 coding sequence is TGTGCCAGCTCTAAGCGGGTTAGCACAGATACGCAGTATTTT. This gives the protein CASSKRVSTDTQYF.

The gene calls are TRBV7-9 and TRBJ1-4; D gene unclear. The V gene's germline CDR1 is SEHNR and CDR2 FQNEAQ (reference sequence). The CDR3 spans 13 residues. The V and J ends lost 6 bases and 5 bases respectively, with 10 bases between them. The CDR3 coding sequence is TGTGCCAGCAGTTCGGGCCAGAATGAAAAACTGTTTTTT. It is translated as CASSSGQNEKLFF.

This chain connects TRBV10-2 to TRBJ1-5; D is possibly TRBD1 (5 bases). V was cut by 2 bases and J by 0 bases, with 14 bases left in between. Germline V CDR1 and CDR2: WSHSY, SAAADI. The CDR3 is 17 amino acids. CDR3 bases: TGCGCCAGCAGTGAGATAACGGGGGGAAATAGCAATCAGCCCCAGCATTTT. Translated: CASSEITGGNSNQPQHF.

V usage is TRBV7-3 and J usage is TRBJ2-7; the match to TRBD1 covers 9 bases. The CDR3 runs to 15 residues. In germline, CDR1 is SGHTA, CDR2 FQGTGA. V dropped 4 bases and J dropped 4; count of bases not matched to a gene: 8. For the CDR3, the DNA is TGTGCCAGCAGCTCCGGGACAGGGTCATTTTACGAGCAGTACTTC. Translation gives CASSSGTGSFYEQYF.

This chain links TRBV14 with TRBJ1-1; no reliable D call. CDR3 length: 12 residues. Germline-derived CDR1 and CDR2 are SGHDN and FVKESK. The V and J ends lost 4 bases and 4 bases respectively, with 7 bases between them. In DNA, the CDR3 is TGTGCCAGCAGCCCCATCCCCACTGAAGCTTTCTTT. Translated: CASSPIPTEAFF.

The chain uses TRBV5-6 and TRBJ1-3, with D possibly being TRBD1 (5 bases). Germline loops: CDR1 SGHDT, CDR2 YYEEEE. Trimming stripped 3 bases from V and 0 bases from J, with 13 bases between. The CDR3 covers 16 residues. CDR3 sequence reads: CASSYGGTYSGNTIYF. CDR3 DNA: TGTGCCAGCAGCTACGGAGGGACCTACTCTGGAAACACCATATATTTT.

The chain links TRBV6-1 to TRBJ1-5, with 8 bases matching TRBD1. Trimming removed 6 bases from V and 7 bases from J; junction bases left unmatched: 5. This CDR3 region has 13 residues. In germline, CDR1 is MNHNS, CDR2 SASEGT. The CDR3 bases are TGTGCCAGCAGGGACAGGGTGAGACAGCCCCAGCATTTT. Encoded protein: CASRDRVRQPQHF.